This T cell receptor (beta chain) was sequenced during a study of identifying expanded T cells in peripheral blood. The study, taken as a whole, reports: About 1.2 clones differed between technical replicates, versus roughly 17 and 20 over time.

This clone was detected only a few times. Its antigen is unidentified. Collection occurred without any documented infections or immune events in donors. Measured with immunoSEQ multiplex PCR; TCRdb has only the in-frame clones, and not every one. This table has about 100,000 clones, 75% to 90% appearing once. Sequences were obtained from blood. The receptor was isolated from a person aged 18-70 years in good health.

For the CDR3, the DNA is TGTGCCAGCAGCCCTCTGAGGAACACTGAAGCTTTCTTT. This gives the protein CASSPLRNTEAFF. This chain links TRBV5-5 with TRBJ1-1; D gene unclear. Germline CDR1 reads SGHKS; CDR2 reads YYEKEE (reference sequence). The CDR3 spans 13 residues. V was pared by 4 bases and J by 1 base, with 8 bases between.